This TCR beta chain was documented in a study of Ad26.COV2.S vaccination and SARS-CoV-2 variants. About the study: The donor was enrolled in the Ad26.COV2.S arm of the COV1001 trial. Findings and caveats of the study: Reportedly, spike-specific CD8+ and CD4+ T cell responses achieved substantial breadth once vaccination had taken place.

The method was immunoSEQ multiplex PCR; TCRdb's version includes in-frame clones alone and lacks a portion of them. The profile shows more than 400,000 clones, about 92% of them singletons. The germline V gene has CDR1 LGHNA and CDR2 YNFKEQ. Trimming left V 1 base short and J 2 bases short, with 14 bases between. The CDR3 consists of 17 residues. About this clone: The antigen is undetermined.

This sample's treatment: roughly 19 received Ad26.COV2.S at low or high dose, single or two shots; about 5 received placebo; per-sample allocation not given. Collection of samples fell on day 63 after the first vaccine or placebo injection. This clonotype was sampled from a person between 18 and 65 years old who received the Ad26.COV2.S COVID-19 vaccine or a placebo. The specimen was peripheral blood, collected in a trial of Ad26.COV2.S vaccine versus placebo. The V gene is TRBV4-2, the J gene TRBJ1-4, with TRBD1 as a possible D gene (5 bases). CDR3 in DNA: TGTGCCAGCAGCCAAGCGACAGCAAGGGGCACTAATGAAAAACTGTTTTTT. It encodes CASSQATARGTNEKLFF.